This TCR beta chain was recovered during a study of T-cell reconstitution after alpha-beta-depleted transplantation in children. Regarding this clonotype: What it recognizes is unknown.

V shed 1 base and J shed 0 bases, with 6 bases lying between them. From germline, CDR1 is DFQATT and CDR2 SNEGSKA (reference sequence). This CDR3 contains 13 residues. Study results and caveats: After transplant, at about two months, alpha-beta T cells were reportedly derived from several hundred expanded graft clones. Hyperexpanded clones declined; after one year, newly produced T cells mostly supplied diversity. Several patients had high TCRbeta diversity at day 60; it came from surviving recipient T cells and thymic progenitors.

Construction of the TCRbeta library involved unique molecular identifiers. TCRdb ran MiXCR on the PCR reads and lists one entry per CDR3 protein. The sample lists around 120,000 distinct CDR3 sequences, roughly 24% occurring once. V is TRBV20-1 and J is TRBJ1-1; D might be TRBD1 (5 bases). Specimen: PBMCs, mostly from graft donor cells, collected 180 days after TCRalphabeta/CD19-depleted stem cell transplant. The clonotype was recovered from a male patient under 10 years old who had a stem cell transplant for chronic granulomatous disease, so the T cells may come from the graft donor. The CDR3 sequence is CSARAGMNTEAFF. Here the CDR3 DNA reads TGCAGTGCTAGAGCAGGGATGAACACTGAAGCTTTCTTT.